This T cell receptor (beta chain) is from a study of blood T cell repertoires in COVID-19. Across the whole study: In each case, the material was cDNA or gDNA derived from T cells, B-cell-depleted T cells, or PBMCs.

TCRdb's copy holds only in-frame clones and misses some; the assay was immunoSEQ multiplex PCR. Of around 140,000 clones listed, approximately 80% are singletons. The CDR3 is 17 residues long. Germline trimming cut 1 base from V and 4 bases from J; bases unmatched to any gene: 12. The germline CDR1 and CDR2 sequences are LGHDT and YNNKEL (reference sequence). The clonotype originates from a man in his 70s who had recovered from COVID-19. Sequencing was done on a sample of peripheral blood. The chain uses TRBV3-1 (or the pseudogene TRBV3-2) and TRBJ2-5; TRBD2 agrees at 7 bases. CDR3 region: CASSQGWAGSGGETQYF. The CDR3 bases are TGTGCCAGCAGCCAAGGCTGGGCCGGTTCGGGGGGAGAGACCCAGTACTTC.